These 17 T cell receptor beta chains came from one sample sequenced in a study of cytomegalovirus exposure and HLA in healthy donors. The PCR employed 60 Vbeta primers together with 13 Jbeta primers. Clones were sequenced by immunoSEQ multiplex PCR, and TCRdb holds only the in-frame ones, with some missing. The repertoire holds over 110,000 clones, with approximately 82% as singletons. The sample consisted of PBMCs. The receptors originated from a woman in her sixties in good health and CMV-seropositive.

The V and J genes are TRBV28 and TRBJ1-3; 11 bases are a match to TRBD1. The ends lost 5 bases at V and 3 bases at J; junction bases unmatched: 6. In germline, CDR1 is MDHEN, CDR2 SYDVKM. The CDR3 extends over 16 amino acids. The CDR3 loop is CASSAWTGGGGNTIYF. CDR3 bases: TGTGCCAGCAGTGCTTGGACAGGGGGCGGTGGAAACACCATATATTTT.

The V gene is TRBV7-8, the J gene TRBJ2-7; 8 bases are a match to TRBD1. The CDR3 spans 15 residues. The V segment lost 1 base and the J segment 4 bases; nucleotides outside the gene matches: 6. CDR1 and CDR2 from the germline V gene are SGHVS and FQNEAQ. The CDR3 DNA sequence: TGTGCCAGCAGCTTAGGAGCAGGGGGCGGATACGAGCAGTACTTC. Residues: CASSLGAGGGYEQYF.

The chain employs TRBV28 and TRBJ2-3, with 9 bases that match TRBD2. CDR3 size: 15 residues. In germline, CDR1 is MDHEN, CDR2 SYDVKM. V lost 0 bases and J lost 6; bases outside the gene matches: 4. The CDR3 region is CASSLWREGLDTQYF. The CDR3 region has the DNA TGTGCCAGCAGTTTATGGCGGGAGGGCCTGGATACGCAGTATTTT.

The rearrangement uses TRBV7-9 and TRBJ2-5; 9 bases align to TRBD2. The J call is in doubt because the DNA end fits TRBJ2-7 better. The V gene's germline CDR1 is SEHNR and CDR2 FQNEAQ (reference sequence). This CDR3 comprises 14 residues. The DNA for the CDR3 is TGTGCCAGCAGCCCTGGGGCGGGGGGGGACGAGCAGTACTTC. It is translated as CASSPGAGGDEQYF.

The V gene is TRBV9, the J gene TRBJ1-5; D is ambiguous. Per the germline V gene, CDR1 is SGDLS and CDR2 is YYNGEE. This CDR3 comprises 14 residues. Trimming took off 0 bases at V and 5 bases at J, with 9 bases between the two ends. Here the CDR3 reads CASSVGSEYQPQHF. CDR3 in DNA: TGTGCCAGCAGCGTAGGGTCAGAATATCAGCCCCAGCATTTT.

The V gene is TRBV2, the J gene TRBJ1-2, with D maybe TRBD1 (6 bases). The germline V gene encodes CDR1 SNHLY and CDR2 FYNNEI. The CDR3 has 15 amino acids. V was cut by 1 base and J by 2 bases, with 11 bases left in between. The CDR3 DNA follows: TGTGCCAGCAGTGAAGGGACAGCCAGAAACTATGGCTACACCTTC. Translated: CASSEGTARNYGYTF.

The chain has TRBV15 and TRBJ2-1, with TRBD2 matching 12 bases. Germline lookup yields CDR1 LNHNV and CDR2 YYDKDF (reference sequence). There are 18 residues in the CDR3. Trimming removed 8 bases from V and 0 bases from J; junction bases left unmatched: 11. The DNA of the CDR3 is TGTGCCACCCGACGATTTGGGACTAGCGGGCTCTCCTACAATGAGCAGTTCTTC. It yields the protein CATRRFGTSGLSYNEQFF.

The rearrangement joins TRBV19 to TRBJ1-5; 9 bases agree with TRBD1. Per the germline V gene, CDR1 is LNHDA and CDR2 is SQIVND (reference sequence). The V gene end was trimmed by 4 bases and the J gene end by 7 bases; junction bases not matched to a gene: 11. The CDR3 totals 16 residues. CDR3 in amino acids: CASSKVTGGERQPQHF. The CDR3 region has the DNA TGTGCCAGTAGTAAAGTTACAGGGGGCGAAAGACAGCCCCAGCATTTT.

CDR3 in DNA: TGTGCCAGCAGCGCAGGCGGGAGTAGAAGGTACTTC. It is translated as CASSAGGSRRYF. This sequence joins TRBV4-2 and TRBJ2-7; TRBD2 agrees at 7 bases. Germline CDR1 and CDR2: LGHNA and YNFKEQ. This CDR3 is built from 12 residues. The V gene end was trimmed by 5 bases and the J gene end by 12 bases; junction bases not matched to a gene: 10.

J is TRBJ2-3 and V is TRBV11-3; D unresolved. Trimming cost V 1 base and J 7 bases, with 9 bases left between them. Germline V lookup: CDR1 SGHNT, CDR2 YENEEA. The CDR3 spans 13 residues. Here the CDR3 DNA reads TGTGCCAGCAGCTTAGTGTTCCAAAATACGCAGTATTTT. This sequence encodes CASSLVFQNTQYF. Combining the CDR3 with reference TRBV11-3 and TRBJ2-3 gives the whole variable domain EAGVVQSPRYKIIEKKQPVAFWCNPISGHNTLYWYLQNLGQGPELLIRYENEEAVDDSQLPKDRFSAERLKGVDSTLKIQPAELGDSAVYLCASSLVFQNTQYFGPGTRLTVL.

In nucleotides, the CDR3 is TGTGCCAGCTCACTGACAGGGGGCGCAAGTCAGCCCCAGCATTTT. It codes for CASSLTGGASQPQHF. The V gene is TRBV18, the J gene TRBJ1-5, with 10 bases identical to TRBD1. From germline, CDR1 is KGHSH and CDR2 LQKENI. The V segment lost 4 bases and the J segment 6 bases; nucleotides outside the gene matches: 6. The CDR3 has 15 residues.

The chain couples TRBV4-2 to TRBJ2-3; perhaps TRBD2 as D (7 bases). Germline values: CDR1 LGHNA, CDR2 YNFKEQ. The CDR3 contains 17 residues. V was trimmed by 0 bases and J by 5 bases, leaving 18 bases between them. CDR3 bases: TGTGCCAGCAGCCAAGAGGGGGGGCAACAGGGAGGAGATACGCAGTATTTT. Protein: CASSQEGGQQGGDTQYF.

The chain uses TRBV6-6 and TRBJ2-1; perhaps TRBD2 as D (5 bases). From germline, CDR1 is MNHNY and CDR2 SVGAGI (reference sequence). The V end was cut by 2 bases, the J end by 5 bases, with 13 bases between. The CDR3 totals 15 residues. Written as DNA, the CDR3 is TGTGCCAGCAGTTACGGCAGCGGTCGTCACAATGAGCAGTTCTTC. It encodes CASSYGSGRHNEQFF.

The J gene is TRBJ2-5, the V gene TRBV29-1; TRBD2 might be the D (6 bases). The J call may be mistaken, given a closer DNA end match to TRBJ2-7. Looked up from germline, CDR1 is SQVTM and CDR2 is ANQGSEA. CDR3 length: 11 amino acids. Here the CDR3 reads CSGRGPYEQYF. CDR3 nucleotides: TGCAGCGGGAGGGGTCCCTACGAGCAGTACTTC.

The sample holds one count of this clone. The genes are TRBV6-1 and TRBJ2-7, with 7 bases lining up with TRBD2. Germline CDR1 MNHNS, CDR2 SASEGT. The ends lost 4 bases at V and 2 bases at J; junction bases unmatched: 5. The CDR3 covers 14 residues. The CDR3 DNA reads TGTGCCAGCAGTGGGGGCGGGAGCACCTACGAGCAGTACTTC. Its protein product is CASSGGGSTYEQYF.

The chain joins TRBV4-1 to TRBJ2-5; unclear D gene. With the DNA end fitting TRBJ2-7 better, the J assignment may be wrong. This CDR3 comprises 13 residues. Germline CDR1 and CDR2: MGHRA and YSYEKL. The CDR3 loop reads CASSQAPSDEQYF. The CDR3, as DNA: TGCGCCAGCAGCCAAGCCCCAAGCGACGAGCAGTACTTC.

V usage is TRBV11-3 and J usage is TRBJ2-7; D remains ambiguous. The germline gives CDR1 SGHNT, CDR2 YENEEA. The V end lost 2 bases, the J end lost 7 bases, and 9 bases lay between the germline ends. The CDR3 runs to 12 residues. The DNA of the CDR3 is TGTGCCAGCAGCTTAAATAATGTGGAGCAGTACTTC. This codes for CASSLNNVEQYF.